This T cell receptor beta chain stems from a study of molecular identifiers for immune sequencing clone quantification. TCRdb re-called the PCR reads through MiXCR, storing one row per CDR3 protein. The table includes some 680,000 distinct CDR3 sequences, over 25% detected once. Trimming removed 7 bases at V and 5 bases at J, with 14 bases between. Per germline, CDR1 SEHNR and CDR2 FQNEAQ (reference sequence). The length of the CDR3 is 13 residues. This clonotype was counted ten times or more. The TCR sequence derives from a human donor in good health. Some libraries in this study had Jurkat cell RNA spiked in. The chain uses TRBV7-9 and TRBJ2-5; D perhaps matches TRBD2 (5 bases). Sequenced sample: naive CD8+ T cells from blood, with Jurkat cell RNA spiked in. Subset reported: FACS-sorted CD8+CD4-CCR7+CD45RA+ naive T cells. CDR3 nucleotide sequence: TGTGCCAGCACCCTAGTGTCGGGGGAGACCCAGTACTTC. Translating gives CASTLVSGETQYF.